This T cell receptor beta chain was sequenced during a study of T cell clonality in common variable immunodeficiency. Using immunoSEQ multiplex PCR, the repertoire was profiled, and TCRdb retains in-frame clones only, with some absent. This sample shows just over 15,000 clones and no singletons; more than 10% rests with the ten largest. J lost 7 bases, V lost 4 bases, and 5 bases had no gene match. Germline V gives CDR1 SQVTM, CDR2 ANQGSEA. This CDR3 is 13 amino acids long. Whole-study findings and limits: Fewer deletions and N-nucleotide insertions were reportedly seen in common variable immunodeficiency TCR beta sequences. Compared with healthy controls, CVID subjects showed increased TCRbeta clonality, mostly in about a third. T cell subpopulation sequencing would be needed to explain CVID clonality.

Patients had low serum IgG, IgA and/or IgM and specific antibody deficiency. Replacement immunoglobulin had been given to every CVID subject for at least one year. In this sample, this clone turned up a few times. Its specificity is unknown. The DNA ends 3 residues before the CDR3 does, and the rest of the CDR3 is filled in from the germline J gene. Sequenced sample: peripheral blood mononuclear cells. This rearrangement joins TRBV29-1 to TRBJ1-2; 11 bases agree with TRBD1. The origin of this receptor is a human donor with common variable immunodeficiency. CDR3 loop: CSVGWTGGFGYTF. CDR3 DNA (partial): TGCAGCGTTGGGTGGACAGGGGGCTTTGGC.